The 9 T cell receptor beta chains below were found in one sample sequenced in a study of Ad26.COV2.S vaccination and SARS-CoV-2 variants. TCRdb's copy holds only in-frame clones and misses some; the assay was immunoSEQ multiplex PCR. Of about 470,000 clones in the sample, roughly 88% were seen once. Described treatment: approximately 18 received Ad26.COV2.S at low or high dose, single or two shots; 5 received placebo; per-sample allocation not given. All samples were drawn on day 63, counting from the first vaccine or placebo injection. The sample in question was peripheral blood, obtained in a trial of Ad26.COV2.S vaccine versus placebo. The receptors were gathered from a person aged 18 to 59 who received the Ad26.COV2.S COVID-19 vaccine or a placebo.

This chain uses TRBV7-3 with TRBJ2-3, with 10 bases aligning to TRBD1. CDR1 is SGHTA, CDR2 FQGTGA, per germline. Unmatched junction bases numbered 6, after V lost 0 bases and J lost 3 bases. The CDR3 has 17 residues. DNA for the CDR3: TGTGCCAGCAGCTTAACCGGGACAGGGGATATAACAGATACGCAGTATTTT. Its protein is CASSLTGTGDITDTQYF.

The chain is built from TRBV3-1 (or the pseudogene TRBV3-2) and TRBJ1-6; D is uncertain. Germline V CDR1 and CDR2: LGHDT, YNNKEL (reference sequence). The CDR3 totals 13 residues. V dropped 1 base and J dropped 7 bases, with 5 bases sitting between them. DNA of the CDR3: TGTGCCAGCAGCCAAGCTATCAATTCACCCCTCCACTTT. This codes for CASSQAINSPLHF.

This clone was seen more than once but under ten times. J is TRBJ2-7 and V is TRBV27; D uncertain. In germline, CDR1 is MNHEY, CDR2 SMNVEV (reference sequence). V was clipped by 3 bases and J by 1 base, with 25 bases between them. The CDR3 totals 19 residues. The CDR3 nucleotides read TGTGCCAGCAGTTTTAAGTTGCCCTTGATGCTCCCCCATTCCTACGAGCAGTACTTC. It codes for CASSFKLPLMLPHSYEQYF.

V gene TRBV2 combines with J gene TRBJ1-4, with TRBD1 matching 10 bases. CDR1 and CDR2 (germline): SNHLY, FYNNEI. V lost 6 bases, J lost 8 bases, and 6 bases stayed unmatched. This CDR3 is built from 14 residues. In DNA, the CDR3 is TGTGCCAGCAGGGCGGACAGGGGGGTCGAAAAACTGTTTTTT. This encodes CASRADRGVEKLFF.

V gene TRBV7-6 combines with J gene TRBJ2-2; TRBD2 matches at 11 bases. The ends lost 5 bases at V and 2 bases at J; junction bases unmatched: 10. Germline CDR1 reads SGHVS; CDR2 reads FNYEAQ. The CDR3 runs to 18 residues. CDR3 sequence: CASSAALAGGYNTGELFF. The DNA of the CDR3 is TGTGCCAGCAGCGCAGCCCTAGCGGGAGGATACAACACCGGGGAGCTGTTTTTT.

The V and J genes are TRBV19 and TRBJ1-4; D not resolved. The CDR3 is 15 amino acids. Germline CDR1 LNHDA, CDR2 SQIVND (reference sequence). The V end was cut by 6 bases, the J end by 4 bases, with 15 bases between. CDR3 in amino acids: CASSPSGEFNEKLFF. CDR3 in DNA: TGTGCCAGTAGCCCCTCGGGAGAATTTAATGAAAAACTGTTTTTT.

The chain is built from TRBV21-1 and TRBJ2-2. TRBV21-1 has pseudogene status. This CDR3 is built from 19 residues. CDR3 sequence: CASSSIPGTEDANTGELFF. CDR3 DNA sequence: TGTGCCAGCAGCTCAATTCCCGGGACCGAGGACGCGAACACCGGGGAGCTGTTTTTT.

The V and J genes are TRBV7-9 and TRBJ2-7; D not resolved. Germline V CDR1 and CDR2: SEHNR, FQNEAQ (reference sequence). The CDR3 is made up of 13 amino acids. The V gene lost 7 bases and the J gene lost 1 base, with 11 bases spanning the gap. As DNA, the CDR3 is TGTGCCAGCACCCGCCCCGAATCCTACGAGCAGTACTTC. Translated: CASTRPESYEQYF. Full variable domain (rest looked up from reference TRBV7-9 and TRBJ2-7): DTGVSQNPRHKITKRGQNVTFRCDPISEHNRLYWYRQTLGQGPEFLTYFQNEAQLEKSRLLSDRFSAERPKGSFSTLEIQRTEQGDSAMYLCASTRPESYEQYFGPGTRLTVT.

This clone turned up a few times. V usage is TRBV6-1 and J usage is TRBJ2-2, with TRBD2 identical over 14 bases. The CDR3 is 18 residues long. The V gene's germline CDR1 is MNHNS and CDR2 SASEGT. V shed 5 bases, J shed 1 base, and the junction held 6 bases outside the gene matches. CDR3 nucleotide sequence: TGTGCCAGCAGTAAAGGGACTAGCGGGAGTGAGAACACCGGGGAGCTGTTTTTT. It is translated as CASSKGTSGSENTGELFF.